This T cell receptor beta chain was recovered during a study of T cell changes during pregnancy in multiple sclerosis. Germline lookup yields CDR1 SEHNR and CDR2 FQNEAQ (reference sequence). The CDR3 is 15 amino acids. V shed 5 bases and J 8 bases; nucleotides not matched to a gene: 13. The table came from immunoSEQ multiplex PCR; TCRdb's copy has only in-frame clones and leaves some out. The repertoire holds 89,000 or so clones, with roughly nine tenths as singletons. The chain employs TRBV7-9 and TRBJ1-2, with 8 bases matching TRBD1. The clonotype originates from a female donor in good health, serving as a control in a pregnancy study. Some clones in this sample may be carry-over from other donors' samples. The material was PBMCs, obtained in the first trimester of pregnancy. CDR3 DNA sequence: TGTGCCAGCAGCCCCATGGACAGGGAGTTCCGCGGCTACACCTTC. Its protein product is CASSPMDREFRGYTF.